These T cell receptor beta chains were read from a single sample in a study of blood T cell repertoires in COVID-19. The protocol was immunoSEQ multiplex PCR, while the TCRdb copy is restricted to in-frame clones and leaves out a portion. The data hold about 140,000 clones, with 60% to 85% observed a single time. Sequenced material: peripheral blood. These receptors were collected from a woman aged 60-75 years with acute or convalescent COVID-19. Both conserved end residues are part of each CDR3. D genes are given only for firm matches. Not every row has a clone size; where given, it reads once, few, many or a size class.

TRBJ1-1 | TRBD1 | few | TRBV25-1 | CASSEYWATGETAFF | TGTGCCAGCAGTGAGTATTGGGCTACAGGGGAGACAGCTTTCTTT
TRBJ2-3 | TRBD2 | . | TRBV5-1 | CASSLGGRPTDTQYF | TGCGCCAGCAGCTTGGGCGGGAGGCCCACAGATACGCAGTATTTT
TRBJ2-7 | TRBD2 | once | TRBV7-8 | CASGVLAGAGEQYF | TGTGCCAGCGGTGTACTAGCGGGAGCGGGGGAGCAGTACTTC
TRBJ1-1 | . | . | TRBV18 | CASSPTSTEAFF | TGTGCCAGCTCACCTACGAGCACTGAAGCTTTCTTT
TRBJ2-7 | TRBD1 | . | TRBV28 | CASSLPPGGQYF | TGTGCCAGCAGTTTACCCCCAGGGGGGCAGTACTTC
TRBJ2-7 | . | . | TRBV24-1 | CATLLHYEQYF | TGTGCCACCCTACTACATTACGAGCAGTACTTC
TRBJ2-7 | . | . | TRBV5-6 | CASSLGLGGSEQYF | TGTGCCAGCAGCTTGGGGCTAGGGGGTTCTGAGCAGTACTTC
TRBJ2-1 | . | . | TRBV5-8 | CASRLVGVGEQFF | TGTGCCAGCAGATTGGTAGGGGTCGGTGAGCAGTTCTTC
TRBJ2-5 | TRBD2 | . | TRBV4-1 | CASSLAGTRGETQYF | TGCGCCAGCAGTCTAGCCGGGACTAGAGGAGAGACCCAGTACTTC
TRBJ1-1 | . | few | TRBV5-1 | CASSLVGGRIAFF | TGCGCCAGCAGCTTGGTGGGAGGCCGCATAGCTTTCTTT
TRBJ2-1 | . | . | TRBV6-5 | CAIPTSGESYNEQFF | TGTGCCATCCCAACGTCGGGGGAGTCCTACAATGAGCAGTTCTTC
TRBJ2-6 | . | . | TRBV19 | CASSIVPGFSGANVLTF | TGTGCCAGTAGTATAGTCCCGGGGTTCTCTGGGGCCAACGTCCTGACTTTC